The 22 T cell receptor beta chains below all came from one sample that was sequenced in a study of T cell responses to AZD1222 COVID-19 vaccine. Libraries were prepared by immunoSEQ multiplex PCR; TCRdb keeps only in-frame clonotypes and omits some of them. The table records about 98,000 clones, approximately 88% of them present only once. The sequencing here drew on peripheral blood, taken on day 0 of AZD1222 vaccination. These receptor sequences come from an adult in good health.

The chain has TRBV7-7 and TRBJ2-1; 9 bases line up with TRBD1. Germline V lookup: CDR1 SSHAT, CDR2 FNYEAQ (reference sequence). The trim removed 5 bases at V and 0 bases at J, leaving 14 bases unmatched. The CDR3 contains 19 residues. CDR3 residues: CASSPGQGGLQGSYNEQFF. The CDR3 bases are TGTGCCAGCAGCCCGGGACAGGGAGGGCTCCAGGGCTCCTACAATGAGCAGTTCTTC.

The rearrangement uses TRBV4-3 and TRBJ2-1; D is perhaps TRBD1 or TRBD2 (6 bases each). Germline assignment: CDR1 LGHNA and CDR2 YSLEER. This CDR3 is 17 amino acids long. Trimming took 0 bases from V and 3 from J, leaving 15 bases between them. The chain's CDR3 is CASSQEVSGAYYNEQFF. As DNA, the CDR3 is TGCGCCAGCAGCCAAGAGGTCTCGGGGGCTTACTACAATGAGCAGTTCTTC.

The chain is built from TRBV20-1 and TRBJ1-2; D ambiguous. Germline values: CDR1 DFQATT, CDR2 SNEGSKA (reference sequence). There are 9 residues in the CDR3. V was trimmed by 4 bases and J by 6 bases, leaving 3 bases between them. CDR3 residues: CSATDGYTF. In DNA form, the CDR3 reads TGCAGTGCTACGGATGGCTACACCTTC.

The V and J genes are TRBV23-1 and TRBJ2-7, with unresolved D. TRBV23-1 is known as an ORF, though its function is uncertain. The germline V and J ends were trimmed by 0 bases and 2 bases, with 14 bases remaining between them. This CDR3 region has 16 residues. In DNA form, the CDR3 reads TGCGCCAGCAGTCAATCGAGGCAGGCTAAGGCCTACGAGCAGTACTTC. It yields the protein CASSQSRQAKAYEQYF.

This CDR3 reads CASSPSLARSYNEQFF. The CDR3 coding sequence is TGTGCCAGCAGCCCCTCCCTAGCGCGCTCCTACAATGAGCAGTTCTTC. The genes are TRBV3-1 (or the pseudogene TRBV3-2) and TRBJ2-1, with a weak D call TRBD2 (6 bases). The CDR3 covers 16 residues. Trimming shortened V by 4 bases and J by 0 bases, and 13 bases separated the two germline ends. Per germline, CDR1 LGHDT and CDR2 YNNKEL (reference sequence).

The chain recombines TRBV10-1 with TRBJ2-3; tentative D call: TRBD1 (5 bases). The V gene lost 0 bases and the J gene lost 0 bases, with 7 bases spanning the gap. The CDR3 extends over 15 amino acids. The germline gives CDR1 WNHNN, CDR2 SYGVQD (reference sequence). The CDR3, as DNA: TGCGCCAGCAGTGAGTCCAGGACAAGCACAGATACGCAGTATTTT. This translates into CASSESRTSTDTQYF.

The chain joins TRBV18 to TRBJ1-1; D is ambiguous. Trimming took off 2 bases at V and 5 bases at J, with 9 bases between the two ends. Germline CDR1 reads KGHSH; CDR2 reads LQKENI. The CDR3 is made up of 13 amino acids. CDR3 DNA: TGTGCCAGCTCACCAAAGGATTCTACTGAAGCTTTCTTT. Residues: CASSPKDSTEAFF.

The chain recombines TRBV6-1 with TRBJ2-3; 9 bases align to TRBD2. Germline V gives CDR1 MNHNS, CDR2 SASEGT. The V gene end was trimmed by 4 bases and the J gene end by 4 bases; junction bases not matched to a gene: 12. CDR3 length: 17 amino acids. CDR3 in DNA: TGTGCCAGCAGTGCCCAGCGGGGGGTCCTAAGGGCAGATACGCAGTATTTT. Encoded protein: CASSAQRGVLRADTQYF.

The V and J genes are TRBV6-5 and TRBJ2-2, with a tentative D call TRBD1 (5 bases). The germline CDR1 and CDR2 sequences are MNHEY and SVGAGI. V shed 6 bases and J shed 1 base, with 9 bases lying between them. CDR3 length: 14 amino acids. The CDR3 spells CASRQVQNTGELFF. The CDR3 DNA reads TGTGCCAGCAGACAGGTCCAGAACACCGGGGAGCTGTTTTTT.

V and J are TRBV11-3 and TRBJ1-1, with unresolved D. Germline V gene sequence: CDR1 SGHNT, CDR2 YENEEA. The CDR3 consists of 10 residues. V gave up 5 bases and J gave up 8 bases, with 6 bases separating them. CDR3 sequence: CASSGKEAFF. CDR3 in DNA: TGTGCCAGCAGCGGGAAAGAAGCTTTCTTT. The complete variable domain, with remaining parts taken from reference TRBV11-3 and TRBJ1-1, reads EAGVVQSPRYKIIEKKQPVAFWCNPISGHNTLYWYLQNLGQGPELLIRYENEEAVDDSQLPKDRFSAERLKGVDSTLKIQPAELGDSAVYLCASSGKEAFFGQGTRLTVV.

This rearrangement joins TRBV3-1 (or the pseudogene TRBV3-2) to TRBJ2-2, with 7 bases that match TRBD1. The V and J ends lost 4 bases and 6 bases, in that order; junction bases with no gene match: 8. This CDR3 has 15 residues. Germline loops: CDR1 LGHDT, CDR2 YNNKEL (reference sequence). The CDR3 protein is CASSPNRQGPGELFF. The CDR3 DNA reads TGTGCCAGCAGCCCGAACCGACAGGGCCCCGGGGAGCTGTTTTTT.

This sequence joins TRBV3-1 (or the pseudogene TRBV3-2) and TRBJ2-5, with D possibly matching TRBD1 (6 bases). V was pared by 5 bases and J by 0 bases, with 19 bases between. Per germline, CDR1 LGHDT and CDR2 YNNKEL (reference sequence). The CDR3 consists of 17 residues. CDR3 bases: TGTGCCAGCAGCTACCGACAGGAGGCGGCTAACCAAGAGACCCAGTACTTC. This encodes CASSYRQEAANQETQYF.

The chain couples TRBV9 to TRBJ1-2, with a tentative D call TRBD1 (6 bases). V was cut by 3 bases and J by 2 bases, with 14 bases left in between. The CDR3 spans 15 residues. CDR1 is SGDLS, CDR2 YYNGEE, per germline. CDR3 coding DNA: TGTGCCAGCAGCGGAACGAAAACAGGGAACTATGGCTACACCTTC. Translating gives CASSGTKTGNYGYTF. The variable domain in full, with the rest retrieved from reference TRBV9 and TRBJ1-2, is DSGVTQTPKHLITATGQRVTLRCSPRSGDLSVYWYQQSLDQGLQFLIQYYNGEERAKGNILERFSAQQFPDLHSELNLSSLELGDSALYFCASSGTKTGNYGYTFGSGTRLTVV.

The chain employs TRBV28 and TRBJ2-2; perhaps TRBD2 as D (7 bases). Germline V CDR1 and CDR2: MDHEN, SYDVKM. Trimming left V 1 base short and J 6 bases short, with 9 bases between. The CDR3 contains 14 residues. The CDR3 loop reads CASSLSGGPGELFF. CDR3 sequence (DNA): TGTGCCAGCAGTTTATCCGGGGGGCCCGGGGAGCTGTTTTTT.

CDR3 amino acids: CASGFRAGKPNEKLFF. For the CDR3, the DNA is TGTGCCAGCGGGTTTAGAGCGGGGAAGCCTAATGAAAAACTGTTTTTT. The chain recombines TRBV27 with TRBJ1-4; D gene ambiguous. This CDR3 is built from 16 residues. Deletions cut 8 bases from V and 3 bases from J, with 19 bases between. Germline lookup yields CDR1 MNHEY and CDR2 SMNVEV (reference sequence).

As regards this clone: A read error may produce the germline difference seen at one junction end. The chain uses TRBV5-6 and TRBJ1-6; no clear D. Germline-derived CDR1 and CDR2 are SGHDT and YYEEEE. This CDR3 region has 14 residues. CDR3 coding DNA: TGTGCCAGCAGCTTGCGGTCCTTTAATTCACCCCTCCACTTT. Translating gives CASSLRSFNSPLHF. Together with reference TRBV5-6 and TRBJ1-6, the CDR3 gives the full variable domain: DAGVTQSPTHLIKTRGQQVTLRCSPKSGHDTVSWYQQALGQGPQFIFQYYEEEERQRGNFPDRFSGHQFPNYSSELNVNALLLGDSALYLCASSLRSFNSPLHFGNGTRLTVT.

The rearrangement links TRBV25-1 to TRBJ1-3; tentative D call: TRBD1 (5 bases). In germline, CDR1 is MGHDK, CDR2 SYGVNS. This CDR3 contains 14 residues. Trimming cost V 5 bases and J 0 bases, with 8 bases left between them. CDR3 nucleotide sequence: TGTGCCAGCAGTTCGACAGTCTCTGGAAACACCATATATTTT. Its protein is CASSSTVSGNTIYF.

CDR3 coding DNA: TGTGCCAGCAGCGCAGGACAGGGAACAAATTCACCCCTCCACTTT. This codes for CASSAGQGTNSPLHF. The V gene is TRBV9, the J gene TRBJ1-6; TRBD1 matches at 8 bases. Trimming cost V 3 bases and J 7 bases; bases outside gene matches: 6. The germline gives CDR1 SGDLS, CDR2 YYNGEE. The CDR3 sequence is 15 residues long. Variable domain in full (rest from reference TRBV9 and TRBJ1-6): DSGVTQTPKHLITATGQRVTLRCSPRSGDLSVYWYQQSLDQGLQFLIQYYNGEERAKGNILERFSAQQFPDLHSELNLSSLELGDSALYFCASSAGQGTNSPLHFGNGTRLTVT.

The chain has TRBV6-5 and TRBJ1-1; maybe TRBD1 (5 bases). The CDR3 is 14 residues long. Germline loops: CDR1 MNHEY, CDR2 SVGAGI. V was trimmed by 3 bases and J by 4 bases, leaving 12 bases between them. CDR3 region: CASSYSPGITEAFF. The CDR3, as DNA: TGTGCCAGCAGTTATAGCCCAGGGATCACTGAAGCTTTCTTT.

The rearrangement joins TRBV6-5 to TRBJ1-3; the D is unclear. This CDR3 is built from 13 residues. V lost 8 bases to trimming and J lost 4 bases, with 12 bases between them. CDR1 MNHEY and CDR2 SVGAGI come from the germline V gene. The CDR3 loop is CASGRPAGNTIYF. Here the CDR3 DNA reads TGTGCCAGCGGACGGCCCGCGGGAAACACCATATATTTT.

The gene calls are TRBV24-1 and TRBJ2-2, with D perhaps matching TRBD1 (6 bases). The CDR3 has 15 amino acids. Trimming pared 3 bases from V and 3 bases from J, leaving 10 bases between. In germline, CDR1 is KGHDR, CDR2 SFDVKD. The CDR3 DNA is TGTGCCACCAGTGATCCAGGGACATACACCGGGGAGCTGTTTTTT. Translation: CATSDPGTYTGELFF.

The genes are TRBV7-9 and TRBJ2-3, with 12 positions matching TRBD2. Per germline, CDR1 SEHNR and CDR2 FQNEAQ (reference sequence). CDR3 length: 16 amino acids. V was pared by 5 bases and J by 4 bases, with 7 bases of the junction left unmatched. The CDR3 here is CASSPRLAGVPDTQYF. CDR3 in DNA: TGTGCCAGCAGCCCGCGACTAGCGGGGGTCCCAGATACGCAGTATTTT.